The following is a T cell receptor (beta chain) sequence with its context. Its antigen is unknown. In germline, CDR1 is SGHAT, CDR2 FQNNGV. The CDR3 is 13 residues long. V gave up 1 base and J gave up 3 bases, with 7 bases separating them. The data were taken from a study of response to subunit inactivated influenza vaccine. One entry per CDR3 protein results from TCRdb running MiXCR on the RT-PCR reads. The sample has 300,000 to 350,000 distinct CDR3 sequences, 22% seen once; the top ten hold over 9%. Overall study findings and caveats: The authors suggested that every seasonal influenza vaccination recruits few new T cells.

The clonotype comes from a man between 50 and 69 years old who received an inactivated influenza vaccine. The rearrangement joins TRBV11-2 to TRBJ2-7, with a weak D call TRBD1 (5 bases). The sample was PBMCs from blood, taken less than 22 months after vaccination. DNA for the CDR3: TGTGCCAGCAGCTTAGGACAGATCTACGAGCAGTACTTC. The encoded protein is CASSLGQIYEQYF.